This is a list of T cell receptor beta chains from one sample in a study of blood T cell repertoires in COVID-19. Clones were read by immunoSEQ multiplex PCR, and TCRdb kept only the in-frame ones, dropping some. Of under 300,000 clones detected, around 81% appear once; the ten largest clones hold 2.5% to 3%. The specimen was peripheral blood. The receptors were sampled from a woman aged 55-69 years with active or convalescent COVID-19. The CDR3 runs from the conserved cysteine through the conserved F or W. The D gene is left open where the match is weak. Clone size is not always given. Where it is, it says once, few, many or a class for expanded clones.

V,length,D,size,J,CDR3,DNA
TRBV5-1,17,-,-,TRBJ2-7,CASSSTPAEGGTYEQYF,TGCGCCAGCAGCTCCACCCCGGCCGAAGGCGGGACCTACGAGCAGTACTTC
TRBV6-4,15,-,-,TRBJ2-1,CASSEGGRSYNEQFF,TGTGCCAGCAGTGAAGGGGGAAGGTCCTACAATGAGCAGTTCTTC
TRBV4-1,16,-,-,TRBJ2-3,CASSHTPGVSTDTQYF,TGCGCCAGCAGCCATACCCCGGGAGTTAGCACAGATACGCAGTATTTT
TRBV20-1,11,-,few,TRBJ2-3,CSASLSIEQYF,TGCAGTGCTAGCCTTAGCATTGAGCAGTATTTT
TRBV5-1,17,-,-,TRBJ2-3,CASSLNPGGPSTDTQYF,TGCGCCAGCAGCCTCAATCCGGGGGGCCCGAGCACAGATACGCAGTATTTT
TRBV18,15,-,once,TRBJ2-3,CASSPRQGSTDTQYF,TGTGCCAGCTCACCACGGCAGGGAAGCACAGATACGCAGTATTTT
TRBV3-1/TRBV3-2,19,-,-,TRBJ2-4,CASSQDWSGPGLAKNIQYF,TGTGCCAGCAGCCAAGATTGGTCGGGTCCGGGACTAGCCAAAAACATTCAGTACTTC
TRBV6-5,13,-,once,TRBJ2-2,CASRNWNTGELFF,TGTGCCAGCAGAAACTGGAACACCGGGGAGCTGTTTTTT
TRBV7-2,15,-,-,TRBJ2-2,CASSLVRTNTGELFF,TGTGCCAGCAGCTTAGTCAGGACTAACACCGGGGAGCTGTTTTTT
TRBV5-4,18,TRBD2,-,TRBJ2-3,CASSLLGLAGGVTDTQYF,TGTGCCAGCAGCCTCCTGGGACTAGCGGGGGGTGTCACAGATACGCAGTATTTT
TRBV3-1/TRBV3-2,14,TRBD1,-,TRBJ2-7,CASSQGQAVYEQYF,TGTGCCAGCAGCCAGGGACAGGCGGTCTACGAGCAGTACTTC
TRBV18,14,-,few,TRBJ1-6,CASSPGTGYSPLHF,TGTGCCAGCTCACCGGGTACAGGGTATTCACCCCTCCACTTT
TRBV5-1,13,TRBD2,-,TRBJ2-1,CASKRGPDNEQFF,TGCGCCAGCAAGCGGGGGCCTGACAATGAGCAGTTCTTC
TRBV4-1,14,-,-,TRBJ1-1,CASSQDWARAEAFF,TGCGCCAGCAGCCAAGATTGGGCGAGGGCTGAAGCTTTCTTT
TRBV5-5,15,-,-,TRBJ2-2,CASSRGGINTGELFF,TGTGCCAGCAGCAGAGGAGGTATTAACACCGGGGAGCTGTTTTTT
TRBV12-3/TRBV12-4,13,TRBD1,once,TRBJ1-2,CASSPQGAAGYTF,TGTGCCAGCAGTCCTCAGGGGGCAGCGGGCTACACCTTC
TRBV27,15,-,-,TRBJ1-5,CASSPRWTGNQPQHF,TGTGCCAGCAGTCCCCGATGGACAGGCAATCAGCCCCAGCATTTT
TRBV6-2/TRBV6-3,17,-,once,TRBJ1-4,CASSYRPERDTYEKLFF,TGTGCCAGCAGTTATCGCCCGGAGAGGGACACCTATGAAAAACTGTTTTTT
TRBV5-5,16,-,-,TRBJ2-7,CASSSQPEQVKREQYF,TGTGCCAGCAGCTCTCAACCCGAACAGGTGAAGAGGGAGCAGTACTTC
TRBV27,13,-,-,TRBJ1-5,CASSLRGGQPQHF,TGTGCCAGCAGCCTAAGGGGGGGACAGCCCCAGCATTTT
TRBV5-6,17,-,-,TRBJ1-4,CASSPTDRRAPHEKLFF,TGTGCCAGCAGCCCAACAGACAGGCGCGCCCCCCATGAAAAACTGTTTTTT
TRBV27,20,TRBD1,-,TRBJ1-6,CASSAAPGTGTYSYNSPLHF,TGTGCCAGCAGTGCAGCCCCCGGGACAGGCACCTACTCCTATAATTCACCCCTCCACTTT
TRBV7-8,15,-,few,TRBJ2-3,CASSSELAWTDTQYF,TGTGCCAGCAGCTCAGAACTAGCATGGACAGATACGCAGTATTTT
TRBV14,15,-,few,TRBJ1-2,CASSQDRRGRDGYTF,TGTGCCAGCAGCCAAGATAGACGGGGAAGGGATGGCTACACCTTC
TRBV2,16,TRBD1,-,TRBJ1-2,CASSESMVGRGLGPTF,TGTGCCAGCAGTGAATCAATGGTCGGCAGGGGGTTGGGCCCCACCTTC
TRBV25-1,16,-,-,TRBJ1-2,CASSEFPVLGRAGYTF,TGTGCCAGCAGTGAATTCCCCGTACTAGGGAGGGCGGGCTACACCTTC
TRBV12-5,19,-,-,TRBJ2-1,CASVPTFEWGVPTYNEQFF,TGTGCTAGTGTTCCAACGTTTGAATGGGGAGTCCCGACTTACAATGAGCAGTTCTTC
TRBV10-3,14,-,once,TRBJ1-4,CAISEDRTNEKLFF,TGTGCCATCAGTGAGGACAGAACTAATGAAAAACTGTTTTTT